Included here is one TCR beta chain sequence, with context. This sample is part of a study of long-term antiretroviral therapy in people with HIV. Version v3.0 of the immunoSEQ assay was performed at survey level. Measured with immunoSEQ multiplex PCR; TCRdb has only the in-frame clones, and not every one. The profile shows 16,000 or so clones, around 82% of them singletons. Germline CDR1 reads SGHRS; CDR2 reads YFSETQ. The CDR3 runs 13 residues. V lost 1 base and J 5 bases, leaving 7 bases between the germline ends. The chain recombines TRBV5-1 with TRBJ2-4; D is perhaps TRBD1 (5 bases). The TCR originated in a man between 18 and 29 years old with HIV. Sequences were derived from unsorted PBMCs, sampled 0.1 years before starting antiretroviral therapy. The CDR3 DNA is TGCGCCAGCAGCTTGTTGACAGAAAACATTCAGTACTTC. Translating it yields CASSLLTENIQYF.